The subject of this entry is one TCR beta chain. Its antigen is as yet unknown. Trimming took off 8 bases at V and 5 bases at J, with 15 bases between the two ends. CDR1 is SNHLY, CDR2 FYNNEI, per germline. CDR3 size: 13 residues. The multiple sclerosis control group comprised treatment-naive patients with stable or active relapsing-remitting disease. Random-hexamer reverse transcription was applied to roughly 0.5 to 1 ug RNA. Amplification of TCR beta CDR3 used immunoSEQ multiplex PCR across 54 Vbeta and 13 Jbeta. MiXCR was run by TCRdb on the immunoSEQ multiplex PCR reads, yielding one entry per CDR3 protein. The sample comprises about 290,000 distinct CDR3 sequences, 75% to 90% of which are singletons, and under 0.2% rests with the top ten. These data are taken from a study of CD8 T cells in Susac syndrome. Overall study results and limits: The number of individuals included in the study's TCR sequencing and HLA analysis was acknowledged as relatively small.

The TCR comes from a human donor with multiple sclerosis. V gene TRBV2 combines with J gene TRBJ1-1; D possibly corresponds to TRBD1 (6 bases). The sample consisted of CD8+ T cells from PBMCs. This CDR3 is CASYRVSETEAFF. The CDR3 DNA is TGTGCCAGCTACAGGGTCTCCGAAACTGAAGCTTTCTTT. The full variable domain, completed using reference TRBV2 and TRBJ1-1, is EPEVTQTPSHQVTQMGQEVILRCVPISNHLYFYWYRQILGQKVEFLVSFYNNEISEKSEIFDDQFSVERPDGSNFTLKIRSTKLEDSAMYFCASYRVSETEAFFGQGTRLTVV.